Listed below are T cell receptor beta chains from one sample, sequenced in a study of blood T cell repertoires in COVID-19. Libraries were prepared by immunoSEQ multiplex PCR; TCRdb keeps only in-frame clonotypes and omits some of them. This table has 250,000 to 350,000 clones, around nine tenths appearing once. The sequencing input was PBMCs or T cells enriched from blood (not recorded which). These TCRs come from a woman in her 50s who had been exposed to COVID-19. The conserved cysteine and the conserved F or W are not part of the CDR3 here. D genes are given only for firm matches. The size of a clone is reported for some rows only, either as once, few or many, or as a class for expanded clones.

v_gene,j_gene,abundance,d_gene,CDR3aa
TRBV19,TRBJ1-4,-,-,ASTQDSANEKLF
TRBV5-1,TRBJ2-2,-,TRBD2,ASTGTSGGTGELF
TRBV20-1,TRBJ1-2,few,-,SARQYYGYT
TRBV27,TRBJ1-1,-,-,ASSFSGKTEAF
TRBV30,TRBJ1-6,-,-,AWTRQVLSSYNSPLH
TRBV29-1,TRBJ2-7,-,TRBD1,SVRQGPLHGSYEQY
TRBV10-3,TRBJ1-1,-,-,AISPGILWTEAF
TRBV12-3/TRBV12-4,TRBJ1-4,-,-,ASSLVREKLF
TRBV5-1,TRBJ2-7,few,TRBD2,ASSNRDYLYEQY
TRBV28,TRBJ2-7,-,-,ASTGQQAQQY
TRBV5-1,TRBJ1-1,-,TRBD1,ASSETGSDTEAF
TRBV4-1,TRBJ1-1,-,-,ASSQTSQTVMNTEAF
TRBV7-8,TRBJ1-3,few,-,ASSPSGFSGNTIY
TRBV5-6,TRBJ2-7,once,TRBD2,ASSLGSGGDEQY
TRBV28,TRBJ2-3,-,-,ASSLIRTDTQY
TRBV9,TRBJ2-2,-,TRBD2,ASSVDSSGGITGELF
TRBV28,TRBJ2-7,few,-,ASSSGHRIYEQY
TRBV5-4,TRBJ2-5,-,-,ASSRQMQRRFSEAGETQY
TRBV29-1,TRBJ2-7,-,-,SVFDRSSSYEQY
TRBV5-4,TRBJ1-2,-,TRBD1,ASSKPPARDRAYGYT
TRBV6-5,TRBJ2-7,-,-,ASSSGGYEQY
TRBV27,TRBJ2-3,-,-,ASSLSAASGDTQY
TRBV7-9,TRBJ1-2,-,TRBD1,ASSSLLTGVLIDGYT
TRBV7-9,TRBJ1-5,-,-,ASSSTAFPRGGNQPQH
TRBV28,TRBJ2-7,-,TRBD1,ASRDPGQTYEQY
TRBV27,TRBJ1-1,-,-,ASSSLAGGNTEAF
TRBV5-1,TRBJ1-1,-,TRBD1,ASSTRQGASTEAF
TRBV30,TRBJ2-7,-,-,AWSGSAYEQY